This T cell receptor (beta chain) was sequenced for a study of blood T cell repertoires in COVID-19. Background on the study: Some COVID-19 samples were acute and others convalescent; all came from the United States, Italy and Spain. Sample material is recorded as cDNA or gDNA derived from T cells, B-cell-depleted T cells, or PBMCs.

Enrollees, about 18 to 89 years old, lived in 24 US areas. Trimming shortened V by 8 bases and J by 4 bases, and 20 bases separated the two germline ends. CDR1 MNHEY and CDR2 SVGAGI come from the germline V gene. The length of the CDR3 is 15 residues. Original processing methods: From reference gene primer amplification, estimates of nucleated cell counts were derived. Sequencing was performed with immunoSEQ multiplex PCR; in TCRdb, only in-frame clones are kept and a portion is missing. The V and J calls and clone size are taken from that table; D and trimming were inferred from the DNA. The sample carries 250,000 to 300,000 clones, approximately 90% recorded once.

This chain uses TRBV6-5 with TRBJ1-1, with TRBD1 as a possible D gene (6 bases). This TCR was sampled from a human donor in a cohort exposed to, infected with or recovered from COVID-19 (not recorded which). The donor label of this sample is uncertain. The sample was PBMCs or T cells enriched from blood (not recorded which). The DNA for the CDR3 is TGTGCCAGCGTTCCCAACAGGGTCGAGGGCACTGAAGCTTTCTTT. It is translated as CASVPNRVEGTEAFF.